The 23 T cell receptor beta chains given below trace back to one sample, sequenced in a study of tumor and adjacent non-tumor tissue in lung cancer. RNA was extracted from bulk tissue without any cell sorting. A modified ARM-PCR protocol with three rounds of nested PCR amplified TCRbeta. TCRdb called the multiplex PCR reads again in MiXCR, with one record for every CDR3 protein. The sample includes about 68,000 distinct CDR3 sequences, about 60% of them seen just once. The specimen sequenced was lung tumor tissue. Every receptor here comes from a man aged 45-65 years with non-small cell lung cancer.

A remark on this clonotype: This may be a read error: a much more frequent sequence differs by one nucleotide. The chain's CDR3 is CASTLETQYF. The CDR3 DNA sequence: TGTGCCAGCACCTTGGAGACCCAGTACTTC. The chain links TRBV7-2 to TRBJ2-5; D is ambiguous. V was cut by 7 bases and J by 5 bases, with 5 bases left in between. Germline-derived CDR1 and CDR2 are SGHTA and FQGNSA. The CDR3 covers 10 residues. The whole variable domain, remainder taken from reference TRBV7-2 and TRBJ2-5, is GAGVSQSPSNKVTEKGKDVELRCDPISGHTALYWYRQSLGQGLEFLIYFQGNSAPDKSGLPSDRFSAERTGGSVSTLTIQRTQQEDSAVYLCASTLETQYFGPGTRLLVL.

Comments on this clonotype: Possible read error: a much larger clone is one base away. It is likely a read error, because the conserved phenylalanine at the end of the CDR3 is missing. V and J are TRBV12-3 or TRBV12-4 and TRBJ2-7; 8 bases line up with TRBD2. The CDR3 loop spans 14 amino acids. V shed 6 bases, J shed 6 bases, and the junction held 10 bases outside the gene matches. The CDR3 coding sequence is TGTGCCAGCAGCATAGCGGGGCCGTCTTCCGAGCAGTACTTA. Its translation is CASSIAGPSSEQYL.

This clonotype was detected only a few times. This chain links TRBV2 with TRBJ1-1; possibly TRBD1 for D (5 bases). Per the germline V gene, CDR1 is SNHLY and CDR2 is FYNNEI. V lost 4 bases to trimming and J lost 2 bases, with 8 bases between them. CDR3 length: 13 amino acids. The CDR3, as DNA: TGTGCCAGCAGTGCAGGGTTTAACACTGAAGCTTTCTTT. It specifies CASSAGFNTEAFF.

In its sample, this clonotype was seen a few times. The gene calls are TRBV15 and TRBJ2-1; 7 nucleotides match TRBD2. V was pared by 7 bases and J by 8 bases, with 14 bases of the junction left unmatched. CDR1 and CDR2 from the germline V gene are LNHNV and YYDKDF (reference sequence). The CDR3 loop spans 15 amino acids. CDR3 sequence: CATTRSGAGIHEQFF. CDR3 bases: TGTGCCACCACCCGAAGCGGGGCCGGAATCCATGAGCAGTTCTTC. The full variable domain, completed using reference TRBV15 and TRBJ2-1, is DAMVIQNPRYQVTQFGKPVTLSCSQTLNHNVMYWYQQKSSQAPKLLFHYYDKDFNNEADTPDNFQSRRPNTSFCFLDIRSPGLGDTAMYLCATTRSGAGIHEQFFGPGTRLTVL.

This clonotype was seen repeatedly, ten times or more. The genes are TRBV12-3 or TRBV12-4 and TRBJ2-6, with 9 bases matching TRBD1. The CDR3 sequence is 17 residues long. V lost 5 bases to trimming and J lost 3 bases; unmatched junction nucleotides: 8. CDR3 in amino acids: CASSPGTGRGGANVLTF. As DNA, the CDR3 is TGTGCCAGCAGTCCCGGGACAGGGAGAGGTGGGGCCAACGTCCTGACTTTC.

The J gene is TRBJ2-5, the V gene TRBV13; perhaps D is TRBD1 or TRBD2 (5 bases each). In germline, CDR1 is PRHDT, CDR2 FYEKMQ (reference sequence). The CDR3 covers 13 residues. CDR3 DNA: TGTACCGGCACCATGGGACGGCAAGAGACCCAGTACTTC. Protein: CTGTMGRQETQYF. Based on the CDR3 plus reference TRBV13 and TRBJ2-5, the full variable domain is AAGVIQSPRHLIKEKRETATLKCYPIPRHDTVYWYQQGPGQDPQFLISFYEKMQSDKGSIPDRFSAQQFSDYHSELNMSSLELGDSALYFCTGTMGRQETQYFGPGTRLLVL.

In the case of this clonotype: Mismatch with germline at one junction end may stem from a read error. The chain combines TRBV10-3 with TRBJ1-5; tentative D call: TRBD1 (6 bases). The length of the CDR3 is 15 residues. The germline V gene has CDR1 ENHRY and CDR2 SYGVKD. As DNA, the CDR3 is TGTGCCGCCAGTCGGACAGTCGATAGCAATCGGCCCCAGCATTTT. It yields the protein CAASRTVDSNRPQHF.

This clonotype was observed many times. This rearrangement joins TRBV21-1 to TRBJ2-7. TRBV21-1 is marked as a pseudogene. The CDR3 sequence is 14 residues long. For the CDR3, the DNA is TGTGCCAGCAGCAAATCAGCCAGCTCCTACGAGCAGTACTTC. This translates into CASSKSASSYEQYF.

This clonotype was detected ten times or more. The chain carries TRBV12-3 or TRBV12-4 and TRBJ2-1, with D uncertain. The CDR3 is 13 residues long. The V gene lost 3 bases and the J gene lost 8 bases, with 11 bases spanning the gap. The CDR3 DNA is TGTGCCAGCAGTTTTGACTCCTTTCATGAGCAGTTCTTC. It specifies CASSFDSFHEQFF.

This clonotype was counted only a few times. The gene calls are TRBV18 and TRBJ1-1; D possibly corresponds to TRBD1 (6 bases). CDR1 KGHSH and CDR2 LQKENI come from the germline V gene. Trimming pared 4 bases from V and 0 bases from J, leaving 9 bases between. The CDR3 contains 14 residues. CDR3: CASSLGQMNTEAFF. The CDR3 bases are TGTGCCAGCTCACTGGGACAAATGAACACTGAAGCTTTCTTT.

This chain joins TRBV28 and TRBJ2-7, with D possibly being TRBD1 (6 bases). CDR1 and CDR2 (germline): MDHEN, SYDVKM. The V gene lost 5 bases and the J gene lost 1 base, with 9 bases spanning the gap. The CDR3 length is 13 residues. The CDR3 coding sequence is TGTGCCAGCAGTGACAGGATTTCCTACGAGCAGTACTTC. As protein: CASSDRISYEQYF. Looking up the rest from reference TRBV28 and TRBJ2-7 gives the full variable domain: DVKVTQSSRYLVKRTGEKVFLECVQDMDHENMFWYRQDPGLGLRLIYFSYDVKMKEKGDIPEGYSVSREKKERFSLILESASTNQTSMYLCASSDRISYEQYFGPGTRLTVT.

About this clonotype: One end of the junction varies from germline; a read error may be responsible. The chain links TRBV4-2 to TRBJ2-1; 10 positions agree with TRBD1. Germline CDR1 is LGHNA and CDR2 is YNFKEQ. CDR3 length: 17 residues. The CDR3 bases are TGTGCCAGTAGCCATAGCCTCCGGGACAGGGGCTACAATGAGCAGATCTTC. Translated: CASSHSLRDRGYNEQIF.

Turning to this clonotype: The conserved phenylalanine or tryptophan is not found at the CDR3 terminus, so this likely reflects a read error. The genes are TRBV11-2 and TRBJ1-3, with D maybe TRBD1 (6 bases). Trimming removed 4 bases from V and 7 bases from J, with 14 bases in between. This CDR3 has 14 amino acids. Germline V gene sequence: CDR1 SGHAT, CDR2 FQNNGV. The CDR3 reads CASSSGQYLNTIYS. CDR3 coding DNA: TGTGCCAGCAGCTCTGGACAGTATCTGAACACCATATATTCT.

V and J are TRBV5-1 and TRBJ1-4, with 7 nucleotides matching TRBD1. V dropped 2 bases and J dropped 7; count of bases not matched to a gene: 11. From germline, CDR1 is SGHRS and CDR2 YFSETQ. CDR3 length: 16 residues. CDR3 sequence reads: CASSFSTGVLSEKLFF. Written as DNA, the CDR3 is TGCGCCAGCAGCTTCAGCACAGGGGTCCTGAGTGAAAAACTGTTTTTT.

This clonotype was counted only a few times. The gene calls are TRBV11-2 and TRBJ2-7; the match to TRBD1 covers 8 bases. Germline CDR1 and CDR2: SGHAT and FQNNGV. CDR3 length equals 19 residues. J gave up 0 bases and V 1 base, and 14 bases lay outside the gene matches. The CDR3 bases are TGTGCCAGCAGCTTAGCGACAGGGGAGGTCTACGGCCTCTCCTACGAGCAGTACTTC. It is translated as CASSLATGEVYGLSYEQYF.

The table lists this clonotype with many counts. CDR3 DNA: TGTGCCAGCAGCTTAGATGCGCATCCCACAGATACGCAGTATTTT. Translation: CASSLDAHPTDTQYF. The V gene is TRBV11-2, the J gene TRBJ2-3; D unresolved. Germline assignment: CDR1 SGHAT and CDR2 FQNNGV. The CDR3 totals 15 residues. Trimming removed 0 bases from V and 2 bases from J, with 9 bases in between.

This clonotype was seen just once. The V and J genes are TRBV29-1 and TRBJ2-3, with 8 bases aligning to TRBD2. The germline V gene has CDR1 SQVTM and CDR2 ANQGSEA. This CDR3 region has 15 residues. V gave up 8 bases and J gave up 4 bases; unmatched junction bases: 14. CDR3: CSLVKRETFPDTQYF. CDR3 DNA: TGCAGCCTTGTTAAGCGGGAGACGTTCCCAGATACGCAGTATTTT.

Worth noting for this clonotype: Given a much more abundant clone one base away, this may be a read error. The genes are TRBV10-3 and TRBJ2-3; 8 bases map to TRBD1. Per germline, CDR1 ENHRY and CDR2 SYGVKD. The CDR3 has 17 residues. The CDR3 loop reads CAIGEARGQASTDTQYF. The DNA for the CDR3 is TGTGCCATCGGTGAGGCCCGGGGACAGGCGAGCACAGATACGCAGTATTTT.

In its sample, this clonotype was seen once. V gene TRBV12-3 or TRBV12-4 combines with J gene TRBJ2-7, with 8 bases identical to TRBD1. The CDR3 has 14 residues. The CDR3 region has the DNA TGTGAGAGCAGCGACAAAGGACAGGGATACGAGCAGTACTTC. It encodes CESSDKGQGYEQYF.

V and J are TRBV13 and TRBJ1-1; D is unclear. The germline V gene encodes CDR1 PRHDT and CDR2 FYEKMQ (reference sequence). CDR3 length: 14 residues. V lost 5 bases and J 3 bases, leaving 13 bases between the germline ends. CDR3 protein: CASSATNGYTEAFF. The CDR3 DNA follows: TGTGCCAGCAGCGCGACTAATGGGTACACTGAAGCTTTCTTT.

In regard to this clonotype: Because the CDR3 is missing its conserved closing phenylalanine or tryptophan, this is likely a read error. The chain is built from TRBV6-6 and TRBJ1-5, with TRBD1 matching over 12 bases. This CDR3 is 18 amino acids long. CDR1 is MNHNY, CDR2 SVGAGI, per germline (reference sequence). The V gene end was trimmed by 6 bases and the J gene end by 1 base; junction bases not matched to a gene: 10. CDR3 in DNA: TGTGCCAGCAGCCCCGGGACAGGGGGCGCGTTGAGCAATCAGCCCCAGCATTCT. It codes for CASSPGTGGALSNQPQHS.

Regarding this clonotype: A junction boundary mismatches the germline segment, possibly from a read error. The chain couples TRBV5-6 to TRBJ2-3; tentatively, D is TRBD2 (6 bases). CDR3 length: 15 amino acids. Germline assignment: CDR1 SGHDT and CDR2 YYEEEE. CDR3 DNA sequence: TGTGCCAGCAACTTGGGTCCCGGGAGCACAGATACGCGGTATTTT. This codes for CASNLGPGSTDTRYF. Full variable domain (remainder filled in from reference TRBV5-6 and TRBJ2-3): DAGVTQSPTHLIKTRGQQVTLRCSPKSGHDTVSWYQQALGQGPQFIFQYYEEEERQRGNFPDRFSGHQFPNYSSELNVNALLLGDSALYLCASNLGPGSTDTRYFGPGTRLTVL.

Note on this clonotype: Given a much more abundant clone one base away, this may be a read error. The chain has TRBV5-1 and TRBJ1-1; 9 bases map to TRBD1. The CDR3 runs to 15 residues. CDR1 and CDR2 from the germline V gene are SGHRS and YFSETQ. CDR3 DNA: TGCGCCAGCAGCTTTGGGACAGGGCCTAACATTGAAGCTTTCTTT. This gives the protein CASSFGTGPNIEAFF.